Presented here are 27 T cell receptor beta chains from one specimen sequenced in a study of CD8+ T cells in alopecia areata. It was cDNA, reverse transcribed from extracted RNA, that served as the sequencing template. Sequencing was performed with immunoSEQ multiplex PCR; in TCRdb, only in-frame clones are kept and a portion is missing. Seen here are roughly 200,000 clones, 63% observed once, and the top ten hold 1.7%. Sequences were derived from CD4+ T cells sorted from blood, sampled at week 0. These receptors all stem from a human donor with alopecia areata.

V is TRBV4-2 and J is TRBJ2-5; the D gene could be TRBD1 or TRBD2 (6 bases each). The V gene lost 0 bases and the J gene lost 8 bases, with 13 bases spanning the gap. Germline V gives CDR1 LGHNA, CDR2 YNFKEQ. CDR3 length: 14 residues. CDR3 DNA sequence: TGTGCCAGCAGCCAAGAAAACAGGGAGGACACCCAGTACTTC. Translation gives CASSQENREDTQYF.

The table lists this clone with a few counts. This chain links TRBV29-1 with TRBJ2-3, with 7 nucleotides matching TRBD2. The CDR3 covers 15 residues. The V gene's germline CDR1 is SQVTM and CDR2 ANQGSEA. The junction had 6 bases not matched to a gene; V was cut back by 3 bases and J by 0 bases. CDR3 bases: TGCAGCGTTGATACTAGACTAGCCAGCACAGATACGCAGTATTTT. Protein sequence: CSVDTRLASTDTQYF.

In DNA form, the CDR3 reads TGCAGCGTTCCCAGGGGAGGAACAACTGAAGCTTTCTTT. Translating it yields CSVPRGGTTEAFF. The chain links TRBV29-1 to TRBJ1-1, with D possibly matching TRBD1 (6 bases). Trimming took 5 bases from V and 5 from J, leaving 15 bases between them. This CDR3 is 13 amino acids long. Looked up from germline, CDR1 is SQVTM and CDR2 is ANQGSEA.

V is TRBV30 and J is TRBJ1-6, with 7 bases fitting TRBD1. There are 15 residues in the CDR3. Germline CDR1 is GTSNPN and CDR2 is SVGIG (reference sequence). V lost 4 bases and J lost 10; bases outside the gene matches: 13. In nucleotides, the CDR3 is TGTGCCTGGAACCCCACGACAGGGCAAAAATCACCCCTCCACTTT. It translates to CAWNPTTGQKSPLHF.

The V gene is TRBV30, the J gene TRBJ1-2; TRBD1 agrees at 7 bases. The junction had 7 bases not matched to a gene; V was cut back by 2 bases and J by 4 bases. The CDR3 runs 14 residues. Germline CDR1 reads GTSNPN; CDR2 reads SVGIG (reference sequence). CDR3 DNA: TGTGCCTGGAGTCCACGACAGGGACGCTATGGCTACACCTTC. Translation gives CAWSPRQGRYGYTF.

The CDR3 coding sequence is TGCGCCAGCAGGCGACTAGCGACGGGCGATGAGCAGTTCTTC. This translates into CASRRLATGDEQFF. The genes are TRBV5-1 and TRBJ2-1; 8 bases map to TRBD2. CDR1 and CDR2 (germline): SGHRS, YFSETQ. The J segment lost 8 bases and the V segment lost 5 bases, leaving 9 bases of the junction unmatched. The CDR3 is made up of 14 amino acids. Together with reference TRBV5-1 and TRBJ2-1, the CDR3 gives the full variable domain: KAGVTQTPRYLIKTRGQQVTLSCSPISGHRSVSWYQQTPGQGLQFLFEYFSETQRNKGNFPGRFSGRQFSNSRSEMNVSTLELGDSALYLCASRRLATGDEQFFGPGTRLTVL.

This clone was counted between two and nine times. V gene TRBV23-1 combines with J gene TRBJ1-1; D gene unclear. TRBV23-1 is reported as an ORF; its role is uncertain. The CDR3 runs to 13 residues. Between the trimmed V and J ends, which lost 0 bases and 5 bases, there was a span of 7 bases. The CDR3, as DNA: TGCGCCAGCAGTCAATCGATCTGGACTGAAGCTTTCTTT. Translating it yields CASSQSIWTEAFF.

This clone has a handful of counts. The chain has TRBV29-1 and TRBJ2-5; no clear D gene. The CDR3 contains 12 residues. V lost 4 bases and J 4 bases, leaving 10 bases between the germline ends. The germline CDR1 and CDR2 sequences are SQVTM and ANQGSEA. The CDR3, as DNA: TGCAGCGTTGGTTTGCTCAGAGAGACCCAGTACTTC. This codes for CSVGLLRETQYF.

The CDR3, as DNA: TGTGCCAGCAGCCCAGGGGTGTACGAGCAGTACTTC. Amino acid sequence: CASSPGVYEQYF. The chain couples TRBV11-3 to TRBJ2-7, with D tentatively TRBD1 (6 bases). The V gene lost 5 bases and the J gene lost 4 bases, with 9 bases spanning the gap. The CDR3 loop spans 12 amino acids. The germline gives CDR1 SGHNT, CDR2 YENEEA.

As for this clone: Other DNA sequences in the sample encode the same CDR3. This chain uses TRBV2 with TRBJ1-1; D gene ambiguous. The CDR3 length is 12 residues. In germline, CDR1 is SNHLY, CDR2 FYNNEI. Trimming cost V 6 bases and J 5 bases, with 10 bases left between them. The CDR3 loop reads CASSRRGTEAFF. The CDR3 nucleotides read TGTGCCAGCAGCCGAAGAGGGACTGAAGCTTTCTTT.

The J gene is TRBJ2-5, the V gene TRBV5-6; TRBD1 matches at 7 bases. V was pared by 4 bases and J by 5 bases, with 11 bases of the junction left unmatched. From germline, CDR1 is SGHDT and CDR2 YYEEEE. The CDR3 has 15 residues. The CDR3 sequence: CASSRGQLNLETQYF. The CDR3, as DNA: TGTGCCAGCAGCCGGGGACAGCTCAATCTGGAGACCCAGTACTTC.

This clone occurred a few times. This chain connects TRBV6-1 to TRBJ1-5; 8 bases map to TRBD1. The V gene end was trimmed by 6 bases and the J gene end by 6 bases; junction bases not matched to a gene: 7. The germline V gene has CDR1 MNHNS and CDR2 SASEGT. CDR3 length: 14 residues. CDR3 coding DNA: TGTGCCAGCAGGGCAGGGGGCGTCGGTCAGCCCCAGCATTTT. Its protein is CASRAGGVGQPQHF.

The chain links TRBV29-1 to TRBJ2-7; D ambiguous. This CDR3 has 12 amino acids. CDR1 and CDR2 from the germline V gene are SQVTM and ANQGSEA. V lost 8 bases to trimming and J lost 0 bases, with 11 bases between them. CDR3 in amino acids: CSISDGSYEQYF. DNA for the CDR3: TGCAGCATTTCGGACGGCTCCTACGAGCAGTACTTC.

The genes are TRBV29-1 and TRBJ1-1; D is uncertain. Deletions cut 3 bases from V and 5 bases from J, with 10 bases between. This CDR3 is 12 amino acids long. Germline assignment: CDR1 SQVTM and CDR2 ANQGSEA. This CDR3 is CSVDREGTEAFF. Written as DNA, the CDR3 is TGCAGCGTTGACCGGGAGGGTACTGAAGCTTTCTTT.

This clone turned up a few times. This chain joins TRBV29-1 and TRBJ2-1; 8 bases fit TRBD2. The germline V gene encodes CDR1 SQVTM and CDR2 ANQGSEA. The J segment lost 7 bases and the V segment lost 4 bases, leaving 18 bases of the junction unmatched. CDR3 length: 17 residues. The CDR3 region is CSVGQQAGAIRGNEQFF. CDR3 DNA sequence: TGCAGCGTTGGTCAACAAGCGGGGGCGATAAGAGGGAATGAGCAGTTCTTC.

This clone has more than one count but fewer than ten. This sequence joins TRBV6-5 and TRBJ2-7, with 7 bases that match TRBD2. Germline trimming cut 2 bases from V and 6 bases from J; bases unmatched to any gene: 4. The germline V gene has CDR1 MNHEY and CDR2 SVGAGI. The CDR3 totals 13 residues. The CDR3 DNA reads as TGTGCCAGCAGTTACCCGACGGGGGGCGAGCAGTACTTC. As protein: CASSYPTGGEQYF.

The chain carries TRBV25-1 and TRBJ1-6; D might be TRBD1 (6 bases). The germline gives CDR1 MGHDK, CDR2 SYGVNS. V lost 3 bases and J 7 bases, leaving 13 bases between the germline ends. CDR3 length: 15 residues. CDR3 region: CASSEVQGRNSPLHF. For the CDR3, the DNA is TGTGCCAGCAGTGAGGTTCAGGGGCGGAATTCACCCCTCCACTTT.

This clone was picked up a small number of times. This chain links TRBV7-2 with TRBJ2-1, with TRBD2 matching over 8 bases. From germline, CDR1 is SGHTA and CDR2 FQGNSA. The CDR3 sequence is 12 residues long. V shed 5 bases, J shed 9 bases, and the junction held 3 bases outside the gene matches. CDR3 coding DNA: TGTGCCAGCAGCCTCCGGGGGGGTGAGCAGTTCTTC. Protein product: CASSLRGGEQFF.

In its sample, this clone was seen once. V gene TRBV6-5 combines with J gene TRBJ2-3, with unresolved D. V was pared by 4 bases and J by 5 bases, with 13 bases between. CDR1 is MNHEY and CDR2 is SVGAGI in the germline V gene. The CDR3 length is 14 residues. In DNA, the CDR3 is TGTGCCAGCAGTTCCTACGGACGGAAAGATACGCAGTATTTT. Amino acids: CASSSYGRKDTQYF.

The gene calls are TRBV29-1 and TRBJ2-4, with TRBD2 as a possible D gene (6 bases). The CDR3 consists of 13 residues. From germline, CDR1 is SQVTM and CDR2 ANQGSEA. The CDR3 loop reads CNGGDIAKNIQYF. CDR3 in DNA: TGCAACGGGGGAGACATAGCCAAAAACATTCAGTACTTC. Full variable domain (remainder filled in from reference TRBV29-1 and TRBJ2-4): SAVISQKPSRDICQRGTSLTIQCQVDSQVTMMFWYRQQPGQSLTLIATANQGSEATYESGFVIDKFPISRPNLTFSTLTVSNMSPEDSSIYLCNGGDIAKNIQYFGAGTRLSVL.

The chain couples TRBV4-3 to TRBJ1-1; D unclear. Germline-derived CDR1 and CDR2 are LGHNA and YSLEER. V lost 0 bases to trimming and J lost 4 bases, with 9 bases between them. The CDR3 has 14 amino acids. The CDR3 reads CASSQDWGGTEAFF. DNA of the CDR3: TGCGCCAGCAGCCAAGATTGGGGTGGCACTGAAGCTTTCTTT.

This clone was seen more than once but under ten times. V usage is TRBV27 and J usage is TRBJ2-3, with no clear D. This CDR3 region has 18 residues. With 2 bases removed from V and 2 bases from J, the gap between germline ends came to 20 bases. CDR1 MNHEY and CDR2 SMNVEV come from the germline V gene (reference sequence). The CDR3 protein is CASSLIGSPSRLTDTQYF. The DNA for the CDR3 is TGTGCCAGCAGTTTAATTGGCTCTCCCTCCCGACTCACAGATACGCAGTATTTT.

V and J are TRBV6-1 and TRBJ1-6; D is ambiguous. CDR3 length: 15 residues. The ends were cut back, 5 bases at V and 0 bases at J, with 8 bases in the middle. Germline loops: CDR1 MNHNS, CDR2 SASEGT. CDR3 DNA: TGTGCCAGCAGTTTAGAAGTCTCCTATAATTCACCCCTCCACTTT. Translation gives CASSLEVSYNSPLHF.

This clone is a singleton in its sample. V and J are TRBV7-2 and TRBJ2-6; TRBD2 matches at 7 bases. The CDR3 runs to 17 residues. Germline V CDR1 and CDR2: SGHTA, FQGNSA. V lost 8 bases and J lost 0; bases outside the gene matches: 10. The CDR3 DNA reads TGTGCCAGCCGGGGGGAGTACTGGAGCTCTGGGGCCAACGTCCTGACTTTC. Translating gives CASRGEYWSSGANVLTF.

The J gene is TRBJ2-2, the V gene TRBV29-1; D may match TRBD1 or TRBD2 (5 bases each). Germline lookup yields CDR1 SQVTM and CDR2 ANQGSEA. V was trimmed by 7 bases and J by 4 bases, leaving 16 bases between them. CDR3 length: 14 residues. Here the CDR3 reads CSATLTGTTGELFF. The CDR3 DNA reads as TGCAGCGCTACGCTAACCGGGACCACCGGGGAGCTGTTTTTT.

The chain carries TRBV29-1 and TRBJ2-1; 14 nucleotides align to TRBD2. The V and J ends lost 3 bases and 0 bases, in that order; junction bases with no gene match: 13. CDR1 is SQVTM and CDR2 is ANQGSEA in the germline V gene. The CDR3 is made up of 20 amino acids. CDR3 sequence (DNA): TGCAGCGTTGACGGGTCCCGACTAGCGGGGGGGTCGGGCTCCTACAATGAGCAGTTCTTC. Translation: CSVDGSRLAGGSGSYNEQFF.

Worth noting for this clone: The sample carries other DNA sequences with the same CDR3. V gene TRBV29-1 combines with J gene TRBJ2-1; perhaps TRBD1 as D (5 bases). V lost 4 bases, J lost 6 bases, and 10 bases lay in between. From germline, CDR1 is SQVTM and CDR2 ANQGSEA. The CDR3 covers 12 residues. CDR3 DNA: TGCAGCGTTGGCAGGGTGGGCAATGAGCAGTTCTTC. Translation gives CSVGRVGNEQFF.